One sample yielded the 23 T cell receptor beta chains listed below, sequenced in a study of metastatic and nonmetastatic thyroid tumors. Patients had received no treatment of any kind before thyroid surgery. TCRdb ran MiXCR on the PCR reads. The repertoire consists of around 31,000 clones, with under 30% occurring once and the leading ten covering approximately 31%. The sequenced sample was blood. The source of these receptors is a female donor with papillary thyroid cancer or a benign thyroid nodule (not recorded which). Some clones in this sample may be carry-over from other donors' samples.

This clone ranks as medium-sized. This chain uses TRBV28 with TRBJ1-2; D perhaps matches TRBD1 (5 bases). Germline CDR1 reads MDHEN; CDR2 reads SYDVKM. This CDR3 contains 17 residues. Deletions cut 5 bases from V and 4 bases from J, with 23 bases between. CDR3 amino acids: CASSPISMTAKFYGYTF. The CDR3 region has the DNA TGTGCCAGCAGTCCTATATCAATGACAGCGAAATTCTATGGCTACACCTTC.

The chain combines TRBV20-1 with TRBJ1-2, with 9 nucleotides matching TRBD1. Germline trimming cut 6 bases from V and 3 bases from J; bases unmatched to any gene: 8. This CDR3 spans 14 amino acids. Germline lookup yields CDR1 DFQATT and CDR2 SNEGSKA (reference sequence). The CDR3 region is CSAPDRGDDYGYTF. The CDR3 region has the DNA TGCAGTGCGCCGGACAGGGGAGACGACTATGGCTACACCTTC.

Many counts were recorded for this clone. V and J are TRBV28 and TRBJ1-4; 7 nucleotides match TRBD1. V was pared by 7 bases and J by 7 bases, with 15 bases of the junction left unmatched. Germline V gives CDR1 MDHEN, CDR2 SYDVKM. The length of the CDR3 is 16 residues. Written as DNA, the CDR3 is TGTGCCAGCAACCCCTGGAGGGGGCCGGTGGGTGAAAAACTGTTTTTT. Protein product: CASNPWRGPVGEKLFF. The full variable domain, with the rest looked up from reference TRBV28 and TRBJ1-4, is DVKVTQSSRYLVKRTGEKVFLECVQDMDHENMFWYRQDPGLGLRLIYFSYDVKMKEKGDIPEGYSVSREKKERFSLILESASTNQTSMYLCASNPWRGPVGEKLFFGSGTQLSVL.

This clone showed up many times. The rearrangement links TRBV24-1 to TRBJ2-1; D may be TRBD2 (6 bases). The ends were cut back, 1 base at V and 9 bases at J, with 24 bases in the middle. The germline V gene has CDR1 KGHDR and CDR2 SFDVKD. The CDR3 runs 18 residues. The CDR3 loop is CATSDLSCQGGDSCEQFF. The CDR3 nucleotides read TGTGCCACCAGTGATTTATCCTGCCAGGGAGGTGATTCATGTGAGCAGTTCTTC.

The table lists this clone with a few counts. The chain links TRBV6-1 to TRBJ2-7; D call uncertain. The CDR3 contains 11 residues. V dropped 6 bases and J dropped 6 bases, with 9 bases sitting between them. Germline CDR1 is MNHNS and CDR2 is SASEGT. CDR3 DNA sequence: TGTGCCAGCAGACGTGGCGGCGAGCAGTACTTC. It is translated as CASRRGGEQYF.

This rearrangement joins TRBV6-5 to TRBJ1-2, with a weak D call TRBD1 (5 bases). The germline V gene encodes CDR1 MNHEY and CDR2 SVGAGI. The CDR3 runs to 14 residues. The ends were cut back, 4 bases at V and 7 bases at J, with 16 bases in the middle. The CDR3 loop is CASSLQEAVGGYTF. The CDR3 bases are TGTGCCAGCAGTTTACAGGAGGCCGTTGGTGGCTACACCTTC.

This chain joins TRBV27 and TRBJ2-1, with TRBD2 matching 16 bases. The CDR3 totals 17 residues. The V gene's germline CDR1 is MNHEY and CDR2 SMNVEV (reference sequence). The ends lost 3 bases at V and 6 bases at J; junction bases unmatched: 5. The CDR3 spells CASSLGLAGGSGNEQFF. For the CDR3, the DNA is TGTGCCAGCAGTTTGGGACTAGCGGGAGGGTCAGGCAATGAGCAGTTCTTC.

This clone was found many times. The V and J genes are TRBV10-1 and TRBJ2-3; 9 bases map to TRBD2. With 2 bases clipped from V and 8 bases from J, the junction kept 8 bases outside the gene matches. This CDR3 has 15 residues. Germline CDR1 and CDR2: WNHNN and SYGVQD (reference sequence). CDR3 nucleotides: TGCGCCAGCAGTGAGGGCGGGAGGGGAGAAGGTACGCAGTATTTT. It specifies CASSEGGRGEGTQYF.

In its sample, this clone was seen a few times. V usage is TRBV6-1 and J usage is TRBJ2-1; 11 bases align to TRBD2. V lost 5 bases and J lost 10; bases outside the gene matches: 7. Per the germline V gene, CDR1 is MNHNS and CDR2 is SASEGT. The CDR3 extends over 14 amino acids. In DNA, the CDR3 is TGTGCCAGCAGTTATAGCGGGAGGGCAGGCGAGCAGTTCTTC. This translates into CASSYSGRAGEQFF.

By share, this clone counts as medium-sized. Here the CDR3 reads CASSSRTGGYEQYF. The CDR3 bases are TGTGCCAGCAGTAGTAGGACAGGGGGGTACGAGCAGTACTTC. The chain recombines TRBV28 with TRBJ2-7; 10 bases are shared with TRBD1. Losses at the gene ends were 5 bases for V and 4 bases for J; bases not matched to a gene: 5. Per the germline V gene, CDR1 is MDHEN and CDR2 is SYDVKM. The CDR3 totals 14 residues.

This clone came up a few times. The rearrangement uses TRBV12-3 or TRBV12-4 and TRBJ2-7; D not certain. The ends were cut back, 0 bases at V and 4 bases at J, with 4 bases in the middle. The CDR3 loop spans 12 amino acids. The CDR3 loop reads CASSLAGYEQYF. CDR3 nucleotide sequence: TGTGCCAGCAGTTTAGCTGGGTACGAGCAGTACTTC.

In this sample, this clone turned up a few times. The chain has TRBV6-4 and TRBJ2-3; D possibly corresponds to TRBD1 (5 bases). Germline CDR1 is MRHNA and CDR2 is SNTAGT. This CDR3 region has 14 residues. Trimming pared 0 bases from V and 3 bases from J, leaving 7 bases between. The CDR3 reads CASSDSQGTDTQYF. DNA of the CDR3: TGTGCCAGCAGTGACTCTCAGGGAACAGATACGCAGTATTTT.

This clone was observed at least ten times. CDR3 in amino acids: CASSPLAGEGEQFF. The CDR3 bases are TGTGCCAGCTCACCGCTAGCGGGAGAGGGTGAGCAGTTCTTC. The chain is built from TRBV18 and TRBJ2-1, with 10 bases matching TRBD2. With 3 bases clipped from V and 9 bases from J, the junction kept 5 bases outside the gene matches. Per the germline V gene, CDR1 is KGHSH and CDR2 is LQKENI. This CDR3 comprises 14 residues.

Note on this clone: This may come from a read error, since a much larger clone is one base off. Other DNA sequences in the sample encode the same CDR3. The V gene is TRBV27, the J gene TRBJ2-1, with 12 nucleotides matching TRBD2. The CDR3 spans 16 residues. Germline CDR1 and CDR2: MNHEY and SMNVEV (reference sequence). J was trimmed by 7 bases and V by 5 bases; bases with no gene match: 9. In DNA form, the CDR3 reads TGTGCCAGCAGTCACCGACTAGCGGGGGCCGTAAATGAGCAGTTCTTC. Translation gives CASSHRLAGAVNEQFF.

V is TRBV18 and J is TRBJ2-7, with 10 bases that match TRBD1. This CDR3 contains 15 residues. Germline V gene lookup returns CDR1 KGHSH and CDR2 LQKENI. Trimming at V came to 5 bases and at J to 6 bases, leaving 10 bases not matched to a gene. The CDR3 sequence: CASSRGTGANSEQYF. Written as DNA, the CDR3 is TGTGCCAGCTCAAGAGGGACAGGGGCGAACTCCGAGCAGTACTTC.

The chain links TRBV20-1 to TRBJ2-5; TRBD2 might be the D (7 bases). Germline V gene sequence: CDR1 DFQATT, CDR2 SNEGSKA (reference sequence). The CDR3 runs to 15 residues. The V and J ends lost 0 bases and 3 bases respectively, with 14 bases between them. The CDR3 DNA follows: TGCAGTGCTAGAGATACGCGGGGGCTGGAAGAGACCCAGTACTTC. Translated: CSARDTRGLEETQYF.

V gene TRBV24-1 combines with J gene TRBJ2-3, with a weak D call TRBD2 (7 bases). The CDR3 extends over 13 amino acids. Trimming left V 12 bases short and J 3 bases short, with 15 bases between. Germline V gene lookup returns CDR1 KGHDR and CDR2 SFDVKD. The CDR3 loop is CAARGGSTDTQYF. In DNA, the CDR3 is TGTGCCGCGAGGGGGGGAAGTACAGATACGCAGTATTTT.

The chain links TRBV20-1 to TRBJ2-1; 9 bases align to TRBD2. This CDR3 region has 15 residues. V lost 6 bases to trimming and J lost 5 bases; unmatched junction nucleotides: 11. Germline V gene sequence: CDR1 DFQATT, CDR2 SNEGSKA (reference sequence). CDR3 region: CSAEMAGGPHNEQFF. The CDR3 bases are TGCAGTGCCGAGATGGCGGGAGGGCCGCACAATGAGCAGTTCTTC.

This clone was recorded many times. This chain uses TRBV18 with TRBJ1-6, with a weak D call TRBD1 (5 bases). Germline CDR1 and CDR2: KGHSH and LQKENI. The CDR3 has 13 residues. Trimming took off 3 bases at V and 7 bases at J, with 7 bases between the two ends. In DNA form, the CDR3 reads TGTGCCAGCTCACCCGGGGCCAATTCACCCCTCCACTTT. Encoded protein: CASSPGANSPLHF.

This clone is medium-sized (0.01 to 0.1%). J is TRBJ2-7 and V is TRBV12-3 or TRBV12-4; D remains unclear. V lost 0 bases and J 3 bases, leaving 12 bases between the germline ends. The CDR3 is made up of 15 amino acids. This CDR3 is CASSLAGYGNYEQYF. DNA of the CDR3: TGTGCCAGCAGTTTAGCGGGGTACGGCAACTACGAGCAGTACTTC.

The chain uses TRBV6-1 and TRBJ2-7; 9 bases fit TRBD1. CDR1 MNHNS and CDR2 SASEGT come from the germline V gene. Germline trimming cut 4 bases from V and 3 bases from J; bases unmatched to any gene: 7. The CDR3 sequence is 15 residues long. The CDR3 loop reads CASSGPGQGIYEQYF. The CDR3 nucleotides are TGTGCCAGCAGTGGGCCGGGACAGGGAATCTACGAGCAGTACTTC.

This clone was observed at least ten times. The J gene is TRBJ2-1, the V gene TRBV11-3; 7 positions match TRBD2. Looked up from germline, CDR1 is SGHNT and CDR2 is YENEEA. Unmatched junction bases numbered 7, after V lost 5 bases and J lost 9 bases. This CDR3 contains 13 residues. This chain's CDR3 is CASSLAASGEQFF. The CDR3 DNA is TGTGCCAGCAGCCTAGCGGCGTCCGGTGAGCAGTTCTTC. Drawing the rest from reference TRBV11-3 and TRBJ2-1, the complete variable domain is EAGVVQSPRYKIIEKKQPVAFWCNPISGHNTLYWYLQNLGQGPELLIRYENEEAVDDSQLPKDRFSAERLKGVDSTLKIQPAELGDSAVYLCASSLAASGEQFFGPGTRLTVL.

A few counts support this clone. This rearrangement joins TRBV24-1 to TRBJ2-1; TRBD2 is a possible D gene (5 bases). The CDR3 runs 13 residues. Germline-derived CDR1 and CDR2 are KGHDR and SFDVKD. The V and J ends lost 7 bases and 9 bases respectively, with 15 bases between them. The CDR3 is CATSDGGKVEQFF. DNA of the CDR3: TGTGCCACCAGCGACGGAGGAAAAGTTGAGCAGTTCTTC.